This TCR beta chain was captured by sequencing in a study of blood T cell repertoires in COVID-19. Study-level background: Some COVID-19 samples were acute and others convalescent; all came from the United States, Italy and Spain. T cells, B-cell-depleted T cells, or PBMCs supplied cDNA or gDNA.

How the authors handled the data: Quantification of nucleated cells was approximated via reference gene primer amplification. Some clones are missing from TCRdb's copy, which holds only in-frame ones; the method was immunoSEQ multiplex PCR. The V and J calls and the clone size are those of that table, but D and trimming were determined from the DNA. Here the sample spans about 78,000 clones, roughly 88% being singletons. The length of the CDR3 is 14 residues. J gave up 0 bases and V 6 bases, and 3 bases lay outside the gene matches. Per germline, CDR1 MDHEN and CDR2 SYDVKM. The J gene is TRBJ1-1, the V gene TRBV28; TRBD1 matches at 8 bases. Sequencing was performed on peripheral blood. This clonotype originated in a woman aged 50 to 65 in a cohort sampled during active COVID-19. CDR3 residues: CASRLGQVNTEAFF. CDR3 bases: TGTGCCAGCAGGCTGGGACAGGTGAACACTGAAGCTTTCTTT.